One and the same sample provided the 16 T cell receptor beta chains below, sequenced in a study of T cell responses to AZD1222 COVID-19 vaccine. The assay was immunoSEQ multiplex PCR, and TCRdb's table has in-frame clones only and misses some. The repertoire holds 89,000 or so clones, with about 90% as singletons. The source was peripheral blood, collected on day 0 of AZD1222 vaccination. The receptor source for this set is an adult in good health.

The chain uses TRBV3-1 (or the pseudogene TRBV3-2) and TRBJ2-7, with 10 bases that match TRBD1. Germline V gives CDR1 LGHDT, CDR2 YNNKEL (reference sequence). Trimming at V came to 3 bases and at J to 4 bases, leaving 6 bases not matched to a gene. This CDR3 comprises 15 residues. The CDR3 region has the DNA TGTGCCAGCAGCCACCCAGGGACAGGGGTTTACGAGCAGTACTTC. Protein product: CASSHPGTGVYEQYF.

CDR3 coding DNA: TGTGCCAGCAGTCGTAGCGGGAGTCTTAACGAGCAGTACTTC. Its protein product is CASSRSGSLNEQYF. The gene calls are TRBV6-2 or TRBV6-3 and TRBJ2-7, with 9 bases that match TRBD2. J gave up 5 bases and V 5 bases, and 7 bases lay outside the gene matches. This CDR3 has 14 residues. From germline, CDR1 is MNHEY and CDR2 SVGEGT.

The chain couples TRBV19 to TRBJ2-1; 9 positions agree with TRBD1. With V trimmed by 0 bases and J by 16 bases, 13 bases remained unmatched. CDR3 length: 15 residues. CDR1 and CDR2 (germline): LNHDA, SQIVND (reference sequence). The CDR3 DNA is TGTGCCAGTAGTATAGATGGGACGGCGAGGACAGGGGATTTCTTC. It translates to CASSIDGTARTGDFF.

The chain couples TRBV6-5 to TRBJ1-1, with D maybe TRBD1 (5 bases). V dropped 6 bases and J dropped 2 bases, with 13 bases sitting between them. Germline V gene sequence: CDR1 MNHEY, CDR2 SVGAGI. The CDR3 loop spans 14 amino acids. In DNA form, the CDR3 reads TGTGCCAGCAGCGTAGCTGGGGCAAACACTGAAGCTTTCTTT. Protein product: CASSVAGANTEAFF.

The J gene is TRBJ2-1, the V gene TRBV9; 12 nucleotides match TRBD2. J was trimmed by 3 bases and V by 7 bases; bases with no gene match: 5. The CDR3 is made up of 15 amino acids. CDR1 is SGDLS, CDR2 YYNGEE, per germline. This CDR3 is CASAETSGSYNEQFF. DNA of the CDR3: TGTGCCAGCGCCGAGACTAGCGGGAGCTACAATGAGCAGTTCTTC. Full variable domain (remainder filled in from reference TRBV9 and TRBJ2-1): DSGVTQTPKHLITATGQRVTLRCSPRSGDLSVYWYQQSLDQGLQFLIQYYNGEERAKGNILERFSAQQFPDLHSELNLSSLELGDSALYFCASAETSGSYNEQFFGPGTRLTVL.

The chain is built from TRBV3-1 (or the pseudogene TRBV3-2) and TRBJ2-2, with a possible D match to TRBD1 (6 bases). CDR3 length: 15 amino acids. CDR1 is LGHDT and CDR2 is YNNKEL in the germline V gene (reference sequence). Trimming took 3 bases from V and 4 from J, leaving 12 bases between them. CDR3 residues: CASSHTGKGTGELFF. CDR3 in DNA: TGTGCCAGCAGCCACACAGGGAAAGGCACCGGGGAGCTGTTTTTT.

The chain carries TRBV28 and TRBJ2-5; TRBD1 aligns across 8 bases. V lost 5 bases, J lost 6 bases, and 8 bases stayed unmatched. This CDR3 region has 14 residues. CDR1 and CDR2 from the germline V gene are MDHEN and SYDVKM. The CDR3 bases are TGTGCCAGCAGTGCCCAGGGGGCGGTGAAGACCCAGTACTTC. Translated, it gives CASSAQGAVKTQYF. Full variable domain (missing parts from reference TRBV28 and TRBJ2-5): DVKVTQSSRYLVKRTGEKVFLECVQDMDHENMFWYRQDPGLGLRLIYFSYDVKMKEKGDIPEGYSVSREKKERFSLILESASTNQTSMYLCASSAQGAVKTQYFGPGTRLLVL.

This clone showed up just a few times. The rearrangement uses TRBV2 and TRBJ1-5, with D perhaps matching TRBD1 (5 bases). The germline V gene has CDR1 SNHLY and CDR2 FYNNEI. This CDR3 contains 13 residues. V lost 7 bases and J lost 6, with 13 bases in between. The DNA of the CDR3 is TGTGCCAGCACTGGGTTCCAGGGTCAGCCCCAGCATTTT. This translates into CASTGFQGQPQHF.

The chain is built from TRBV2 and TRBJ2-7; 10 nucleotides agree with TRBD2. CDR1 and CDR2 (germline): SNHLY, FYNNEI. V was pared by 7 bases and J by 4 bases, with 10 bases of the junction left unmatched. The CDR3 spans 15 residues. CDR3 residues: CASNNPIAGGYEQYF. The CDR3 region has the DNA TGTGCCAGCAATAATCCAATAGCGGGAGGTTACGAGCAGTACTTC.

This clone has a single count. This chain links TRBV2 with TRBJ1-4; D possibly corresponds to TRBD1 (6 bases). Trimming took off 4 bases at V and 8 bases at J, with 17 bases between the two ends. Germline CDR1 reads SNHLY; CDR2 reads FYNNEI. The CDR3 contains 15 residues. The CDR3 region is CASSASQGSWEKLFF. CDR3 DNA sequence: TGTGCCAGCAGTGCTTCTCAGGGGAGTTGGGAAAAACTGTTTTTT.

This chain joins TRBV7-2 and TRBJ1-5; the D gene is possibly TRBD1 (5 bases). The CDR3 loop spans 15 amino acids. CDR1 and CDR2 (germline): SGHTA, FQGNSA. V was clipped by 3 bases and J by 2 bases, with 11 bases between them. CDR3 sequence reads: CASSFGRGGNQPQHF. The CDR3 DNA is TGTGCCAGCAGCTTCGGACGGGGCGGCAATCAGCCCCAGCATTTT.

J is TRBJ2-3 and V is TRBV19; D unresolved. This CDR3 region has 13 residues. The ends were cut back, 1 base at V and 7 bases at J, with 9 bases in the middle. Per the germline V gene, CDR1 is LNHDA and CDR2 is SQIVND (reference sequence). CDR3 bases: TGTGCCAGTAGTATAGCGGGCCCCAATACGCAGTATTTT. Its protein product is CASSIAGPNTQYF.

The chain combines TRBV5-4 with TRBJ2-2, with D possibly TRBD1 on 5 matching bases. V lost 2 bases, J lost 2 bases, and 19 bases lay in between. Germline V CDR1 and CDR2: SGHNT, YYREEE (reference sequence). The CDR3 is 18 amino acids. CDR3: CASSLGVQRIANTGELFF. The CDR3 DNA follows: TGTGCCAGCAGCTTAGGGGTCCAGCGTATAGCCAACACCGGGGAGCTGTTTTTT.

This clone was counted once. The chain has TRBV12-3 or TRBV12-4 and TRBJ2-7; D gene uncertain. The CDR3 is made up of 12 amino acids. The ends were cut back, 3 bases at V and 3 bases at J, with 6 bases in the middle. The CDR3 sequence is CASSFPNYEQYF. For the CDR3, the DNA is TGTGCCAGCAGTTTTCCCAACTACGAGCAGTACTTC.

The CDR3 region has the DNA TGTGCCAGCAGCTCCGCCATGAGCTCCTACAATGAGCAGTTCTTC. Protein product: CASSSAMSSYNEQFF. The chain combines TRBV7-6 with TRBJ2-1; unclear D gene. This CDR3 comprises 15 residues. The V end was cut by 4 bases, the J end by 0 bases, with 10 bases between. CDR1 is SGHVS, CDR2 FNYEAQ, per germline.

The genes are TRBV7-9 and TRBJ2-5; the match to TRBD1 covers 9 bases. The CDR3 loop spans 15 amino acids. V shed 5 bases, J shed 7 bases, and the junction held 11 bases outside the gene matches. Germline V CDR1 and CDR2: SEHNR, FQNEAQ (reference sequence). This CDR3 reads CASSPGQGGSGTQYF. The DNA of the CDR3 is TGTGCCAGCAGCCCGGGACAGGGAGGTAGCGGGACCCAGTACTTC.